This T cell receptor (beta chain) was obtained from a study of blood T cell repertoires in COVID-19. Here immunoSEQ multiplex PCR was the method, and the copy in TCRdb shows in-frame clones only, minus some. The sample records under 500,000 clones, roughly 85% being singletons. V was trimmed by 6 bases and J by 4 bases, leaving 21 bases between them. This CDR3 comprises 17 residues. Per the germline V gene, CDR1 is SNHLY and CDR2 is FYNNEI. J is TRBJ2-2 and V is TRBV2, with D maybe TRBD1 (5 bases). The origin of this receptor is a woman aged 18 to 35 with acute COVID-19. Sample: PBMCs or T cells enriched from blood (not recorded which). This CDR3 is CASSGNKGKSGTGELFF. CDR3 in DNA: TGTGCCAGCAGCGGTAATAAGGGGAAGTCGGGCACCGGGGAGCTGTTTTTT.